This T cell receptor (beta chain) was observed in a study of cytomegalovirus exposure and HLA in healthy donors. Findings and caveats of the study: The study listed approximately 160 cytomegalovirus-associated TCR beta chains. TCR beta chains associated with HLA were, in a later analysis, more clonally expanded than equally common others. In a later analysis, a genetic analysis reported fewer productive-TCR N-insertions in an Asian-associated ancestry cluster than the cohort average.

With respect to this clone: The antigen is not known.

The germline V gene has CDR1 SNHLY and CDR2 FYNNEI. Trimming took 8 bases from V and 5 from J, leaving 9 bases between them. This CDR3 spans 11 amino acids. The PCR employed 60 Vbeta primers together with 13 Jbeta primers. Produced via immunoSEQ multiplex PCR; TCRdb's table is partial and in-frame only. The table lists over 70,000 clones, 75% to 85% of them singletons. The genes are TRBV2 and TRBJ2-5; D is possibly TRBD2 (6 bases). The source material was PBMCs. The source of this sequence is a man between 18 and 29 years old in good health and CMV-seronegative. The CDR3 DNA reads as TGTGCCAGCGGAGGGGTCGAGACCCAGTACTTC. Amino acid sequence: CASGGVETQYF.